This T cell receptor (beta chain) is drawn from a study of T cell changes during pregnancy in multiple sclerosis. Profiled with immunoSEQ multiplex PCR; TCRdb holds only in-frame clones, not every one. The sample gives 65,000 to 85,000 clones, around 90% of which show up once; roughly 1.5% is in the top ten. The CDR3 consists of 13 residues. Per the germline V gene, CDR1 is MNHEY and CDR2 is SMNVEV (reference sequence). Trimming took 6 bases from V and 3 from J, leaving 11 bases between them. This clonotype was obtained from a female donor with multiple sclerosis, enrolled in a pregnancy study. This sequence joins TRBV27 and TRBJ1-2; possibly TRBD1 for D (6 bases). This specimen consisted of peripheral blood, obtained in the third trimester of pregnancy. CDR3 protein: CASSPQGDYGYTF. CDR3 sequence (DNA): TGTGCCAGCAGCCCACAGGGAGACTATGGCTACACCTTC.